Sequencing of this TCR beta chain was carried out in a study of blood T cell repertoires in COVID-19. From germline, CDR1 is SGHRS and CDR2 YFSETQ. The CDR3 runs to 16 residues. V trimming: 1 base; J trimming: 10 bases; junction bases outside the gene matches: 16. TCRdb's copy holds only in-frame clones and misses some; the assay was immunoSEQ multiplex PCR. The repertoire holds 250,000 or so clones, with approximately 90% as singletons. The clonotype originates from a woman between 35 and 50 years old who had recovered from COVID-19. Sequences were obtained from peripheral blood. The genes are TRBV5-1 and TRBJ1-1; 7 bases match TRBD1. CDR3 coding DNA: TGCGCCAGCAGCTTGTGGCAGGGGGTCGGGGCTGAAGTAGCTTTCTTT. Its translation is CASSLWQGVGAEVAFF.